This T cell receptor beta chain was captured in a study of CD8 T cells in ankylosing spondylitis. Trimming took off 2 bases at V and 4 bases at J, with 11 bases between the two ends. This CDR3 contains 13 residues. Germline V gene sequence: CDR1 DFQATT, CDR2 SNEGSKA (reference sequence). This clonotype was seen a few times. Its antigen remains unidentified. MiXCR, applied by TCRdb to the 5' RACE reads, yields one record per CDR3 protein. In the table there are more than 650,000 distinct CDR3 sequences, about an eighth of which are singletons. Whole-study results and caveats: Among TCR beta sequences, a motif of roughly 8 highly homologous variants appeared characteristic of ankylosing spondylitis blood.

This chain links TRBV20-1 with TRBJ2-5; D possibly uses TRBD1 or TRBD2 (5 bases each). This clonotype originated in a male donor with ankylosing spondylitis. Sequencing used blood, either unsorted or a sorted T cell fraction (not recorded which). CDR3 region: CSARTGAGETQYF. Written as DNA, the CDR3 is TGCAGTGCTAGAACTGGGGCGGGAGAGACCCAGTACTTC.